The subject of this entry is one TCR beta chain. What this receptor recognizes is not known. No quality values exist for individual bases; no much larger clone is one base distant. Ophthalmopathy patients had moderately to severely active disease, Clinical Activity Score of at least 3, NOSPECS grade of at least 4, and duration under 3 months. Any patient with an uncontrolled infection, another autoimmune disease, pregnancy or lactation was excluded. Diagnoses relied on clinical symptoms, serum thyroxine and TRAb, thyroid ultrasound and orbital computed tomography. PBMCs were separated from roughly 10 ml of fresh peripheral blood using Ficoll-Paque density gradient centrifugation. Total RNA was extracted using Trizol reagent, and RNA quality was assessed on an Agilent 2100 Bioanalyzer. The source of the sample is a study of T cells in Graves' hyperthyroidism and ophthalmopathy (dated by TCRdb to about 2019). In the study overall: Peripheral blood samples were taken at the time of initial diagnosis, prior to any treatment. TCR V-J signatures able to tell the groups apart were searched for in a discovery cohort of about a hundred patients, of whom about 40 had Graves' ophthalmopathy and around 56 had stable Graves' hyperthyroidism. Prospective prediction of ophthalmopathy was tested in an independent validation cohort consisting of fewer than 20 hyperthyroidism patients and approximately 16 patients who later progressed to ophthalmopathy. The 75 to 100 discovery patients were divided at random into training and test sets in a 7:3 ratio. In six Graves' hyperthyroidism patients, the study also compared T-cell repertoires from thyroid tissue with T-cell repertoires from blood. After blood sampling, hyperthyroidism patients were treated with methimazole at a starting dose of 30 mg daily, and ophthalmopathy patients were treated with high-dose intravenous methylprednisolone. According to the paper, TCR Vbeta CDR3 sequencing was carried out on some 140 peripheral blood samples, which came from around 43 ophthalmopathy, around 74 hyperthyroidism and roughly 17 progressor patients. Findings and caveats that apply to the study as a whole: In validation, progression to ophthalmopathy was predicted by the model with roughly 71% sensitivity and 72% to 85% specificity, a median of around 6.5 months before onset. Most expanded thyroid clonotypes (frequency above 0.001) were also detected in blood, a finding suggesting that blood repertoires may reflect thyroid immune responses. In cross-validation, a model built on a 13 V-J signature told ophthalmopathy apart from stable hyperthyroidism with 87.88% sensitivity and about 81% specificity, and in testing the same model reached 80%/75%. No statistical method was used to set the sample size in advance, and investigators knew the group allocation.

The junction carries 14 bases between V and J, which are trimmed by 4 bases and 7 bases respectively. There are 14 amino acids in the CDR3, from cysteine to phenylalanine inclusive. The read is trimmed to its CDR3 DNA, 42 bases read in frame from base 1. In the germline V gene, CDR1 corresponds to SGDLS and CDR2 to YYNGEE. TCR beta CDR3 regions were amplified from RNA transcripts. The TCR CDR3 was subjected to a first round of RT-PCR using the HTBI primer set and the Qiagen OneStep RT-PCR kit. The libraries were constructed in a second round of multiplex PCR and then size-selected and purified. Sequencing of the libraries was done on an Illumina HiSeq2000 using paired-end 100 bp reads. The study's own analysis went as follows. SOAPnuke was used to process the raw data, removing reads that contained adapters or uncalled bases, had a mean Phred below 15, or lacked an exact match to the constant primer or identifier. COPE v1.2.5 was used to merge high-quality paired reads, and clonotypes were defined as unique nucleotide sequences. MiTCR v1.1 was used to align the clonotypes against IMGT TRBV, TRBD and TRBJ reference segments. The analysis included only V-J combinations with a frequency above 0.0001, which together covered more than 98% of the repertoires. A TCS score was defined as the ratio of F50 (clonal expansion) to E x V (chaos), with BLOSUM62-based TCRdist applied between CDR3 peptides within each V-J. Welch's t-statistics and random forest reduced roughly 530 V-J features to 13, which were used in a naive Bayes classifier (R e1071). Using fastp at Q25 and MiXCR, TCRdb reprocessed the public reads and kept productive beta chains. Each CDR3 protein appears once, grouped with its most common genes and DNA. The authors' filters were not applied to this entry. The sample has roughly 400,000 distinct CDR3 sequences on record, around 15% of them singletons. The ten largest clones add up to 25% to 30% of the sample.

This receptor chain uses TRBV9 and TRBJ2-2; the D segment cannot be called with confidence. The material sequenced was blood. The sequence came from a man aged 50-59 years with Graves' ophthalmopathy. The sequenced DNA is TGTGCCAGCAGCACATGGGAAAGAAGCGGGGAGCTGTTTTTT. Translated, it reads CASSTWERSGELFF.